The entry below describes one T cell receptor (beta chain). What it recognizes is unknown. Sequencing used immunoSEQ multiplex PCR; TCRdb keeps in-frame clones, though not all of them. The table records approximately 70,000 clones, roughly 89% of them present only once. Germline V CDR1 and CDR2: MNHEY, SVGAGI. The CDR3 is 15 residues long. V was clipped by 5 bases and J by 1 base, with 14 bases between them. This specimen belongs to a study of graft-versus-host responses after intestinal transplantation. Study summary: Multivisceral, liver-intestinal, or isolated intestinal transplants were given to recipients. The whole recipient group had anti-thymocyte globulin induction followed by tacrolimus and steroids for roughly three years.

Marrow obtained after transplant originated from the posterior iliac crest or elsewhere. Study-wide results and caveats: Declining HvG levels early post-transplant were linked to peak circulating GvH clone levels.

Material: bone marrow, obtained approximately 100 weeks after intestinal transplantation. This TCR was recovered from a human patient who received an intestinal transplant, so some T cells may come from the graft donor. The chain links TRBV6-5 to TRBJ1-1, with a possible D match to TRBD1 (5 bases). The CDR3 region is CASSHAPQGNTEAFF. The CDR3 DNA is TGTGCCAGCAGTCACGCGCCCCAGGGGAACACTGAAGCTTTCTTT.